The present T cell receptor beta chain was sequenced within a study of post-analysis software for immune sequencing data. About the study: The disease courses covered relapsing-remitting, secondary progressive and progressive-relapsing multiple sclerosis. Regarding the study as a whole: The authors found that F measure strongly co-clustered same-batch samples. About five TRBV segments, including TRBV5-6, TRBV5-1 and TRBV20-1, were more frequent in patients than controls. Diversity measured as normalized Chao1 was significantly lower in multiple sclerosis patients than in controls.

CDR3 length equals 10 residues. V lost 8 bases to trimming and J lost 6 bases, with 7 bases between them. The germline gives CDR1 MGHDK, CDR2 SYGVNS. Presence of unique molecular identifiers characterized the TCR beta cDNA libraries. Researchers reported roughly 0.5 million cDNA molecules coming from roughly 0.93 to 9.6 million T cells. Each CDR3 protein is one row after TCRdb ran MiXCR on the PCR reads. The data contain about 770,000 distinct CDR3 sequences, more than 45% of them singletons. On this clonotype: What it binds is not known.

The source of this sequence is a girl aged 10-17 years with multiple sclerosis. The material sequenced was blood. J is TRBJ1-2 and V is TRBV25-1; D not certain. CDR3 in amino acids: CASYGNGYTF. The CDR3 coding sequence is TGTGCCAGCTATGGGAATGGCTACACCTTC.